This record looks at one TCR beta chain sequence and its context. No antigen is known for it. Base quality data are lacking; no much larger clone is found one base away. In total, around 600 healthy bone marrow donors made up the cohort. Cohort members were all nominally healthy when sampled, although unrecorded immune exposures were likely present. The donor tested CMV seropositive and was one of the 289 seropositive cohort members. Every donor gave a peripheral blood sample, and the peripheral blood mononuclear cells from that sample were used for TCR beta sequencing. The Qiagen DNeasy Blood Extraction Kit was used to extract genomic DNA from the blood cell samples. These data are taken from a study of cytomegalovirus exposure and HLA in healthy donors (dated by TCRdb to about 2017). Regarding the study in general: An earlier analysis of more than 550 of the donors reported approximately 260 Gb of sequence data and 117 million unique TCR beta sequences obtained from about 170 million T cells. Four to six DR-DQ haplotypes were handled as single units for association and clustering, since linkage in the cohort was strong. On average, about 240,000 unique TCR beta nucleotide sequences were sequenced per donor among 350 to 400 genotyped donors of the cohort, with about 19% of those sequences being non-productive. A later genetic analysis took genome-wide SNP genotypes for about 55% of the roughly 700 donors and used that subset as a discovery cohort. Approximately 330 gigabases of sequencing data and approximately 91 million unique TCR sequences made up an early release that covered 640 HLA-typed donors. The study aimed to test whether signatures of past pathogen exposure could be identified by cataloging public T cell receptors. Using immunosequencing, the study profiled T cell repertoires from fewer than 700 subjects and related those repertoires to cytomegalovirus serostatus. Rather than using new phenotypic data, the later analysis identified candidate immune exposures from TCR beta sequences and from how often those sequences occurred across donors. HLA typing included class I and class II loci at four-digit resolution. A separate validation cohort of 100 to 150 different subjects was used in addition to the approximately 640-subject first cohort. Donor age, sex, ethnicity and CMV serostatus were compiled together with the repertoire data. Typing coverage differed by locus: A, B, C, DRB1 and DQB1 were typed in about 620-630 donors, DQA1 in approximately 520, DPA1 in around 610, and DPB1 in approximately 450. Of the approximately 400 genotyped donors, approximately 80% fell in the genetic ancestry cluster associated with self-reported Caucasian donors. Every repertoire in the discovery cohort had been generated on one and the same sequencing platform. To predict cytomegalovirus infection status, the study combined high-throughput TCR immunosequencing, statistical association of individual TCRs with disease status, and machine learning. In an earlier analysis of 500 to 650 of the donors, high-throughput TCR beta sequencing was used to judge whether each TCR beta V gene segment behaved as functional or pseudogenic. In a later analysis, previously published TCR beta repertoires from 666 donors were re-analyzed and high-resolution HLA genotyping was added so that TCR occurrence patterns could be studied.

The library was made by the immunoSEQ multiplex PCR assay. The multiplex PCR relied on a mix of 60 forward primers for TCR Vbeta segments and 13 reverse primers for TCR Jbeta segments. A multiplex PCR assay on genomic DNA amplified the CDR3 region of rearranged TCR beta genes. On the Illumina HiSeq System, the amplified TCR beta libraries were sequenced as 87-base-pair reads. The published analysis was carried out like this. A later analysis tallied roughly 80 million unique TCR beta chains across the 660 or so repertoires, and about 10 million of those chains were shared by two or more donors. A nearest-neighbor algorithm error-corrected the raw reads and collapsed the reads into unique sequences, merging closely related sequences to remove PCR and sequencing errors. Alignment of CDR3 sequences to IMGT reference sequences was used to assign V, D and J gene segments. For a sequence to be retained, at least a six-nucleotide match to both a V gene segment and a J gene segment was required. A rearrangement was called productive if the CDR3 had no stop codons and remained in frame with V and J, and every other rearrangement was called non-productive. CDR3 was defined according to IMGT convention as the region running from the second conserved V-encoded cysteine to the conserved J-encoded phenylalanine. The earlier analysis of some 550 of the donors excluded any sequence lacking an unambiguous match to a single V gene segment. In an earlier analysis of 587 of the donors, a V segment was called functional when productive rearrangements were above 56.7%, and segregating when the standard deviation between donors exceeded 5%. A statistical classification framework was developed to diagnose cytomegalovirus status using the catalog of TCR beta chain sequences. In a later analysis, V and J genes were assigned by comparing TCR nucleotide sequences against IMGT/GENE-DB human TR gene sequences. In a later analysis, CDR3 sequences and most-parsimonious VDJ recombination scenarios were assigned using the TCRdist pipeline. In a later analysis, each TCR beta chain was defined by its CDR3 amino acid sequence together with its V-gene family, and reads without a unique V-gene family were excluded. In a later analysis, around 650 highly shared, low-generation-probability nucleotide sequences were removed to address suspected cross-contamination and a sequencing artifact. In a later analysis, a clonal expansion index was calculated for each public chain from normalized within-repertoire ranks of inferred template counts. A later analysis computed generation probabilities with a VDJ recombination model fitted to out-of-frame rearrangements, and checked the results against IGoR. In a later analysis, hypergeometric tests were used to score TCR-TCR, TCR-HLA and TCR-CMV co-occurrence, with a repertoire-size bias correction applied to TCR pairs. False discovery rates were estimated in a later analysis by permuting HLA or CMV assignments 20 times. A later analysis grouped co-occurring TCRs with DBSCAN, adding TCRdist sequence similarity when clustering within HLA-allele-positive subsets. Repertoires with fewer than 30,000 or more than 120,000 public chains were left out of co-occurrence clustering, as were several repertoires with anomalous nucleotide sharing. The table comes from immuneACCESS by way of TCRdb, which keeps in-frame sequences with V and J called. Part of the clones is missing from these tables; in studies checked, under half for an unresolved V gene and the rest for unknown reasons. The V and J calls and clone size are taken from that table; D and trimming were inferred from the DNA. The sample has 100,000 to 150,000 clones on record, roughly 85% of them singletons. The ten largest clones take up 15% to 25% of the sample.

On the study overall, not on this receptor specifically: The classifier was reported to diagnose cytomegalovirus status with high specificity and sensitivity in both the original cohort and the validation cohort. V-gene and J-gene trimming of TCR beta chains was associated with a missense DCLRE1C variant in a later genetic analysis, and the association was replicated in an independent cohort. The sequencing pipeline was judged likely to have produced a cluster of highly shared sequence variants as a technical artifact. Correlated functional status among segregating V segments might be attributable to linkage disequilibrium, but an unknown experimental factor could not be ruled out. Specific HLA alleles were associated with 15,000 to 20,000 TCR beta sequences at a false discovery rate of 0.05 in a later analysis. A later genetic analysis reported fewer N-insertions in productive TCRs among donors in an Asian-associated ancestry cluster than the approximately 670-donor mean. Compared with equally common non-associated chains, HLA-associated TCR beta chains in a later analysis were more clonally expanded and had lower generation probabilities. An earlier analysis of several hundred of the donors showed that most TCR beta V segments appeared in productive rearrangements either about 90% or about 30% of the time, which broadly matched IMGT annotations. The earlier analysis of approximately 590 of the donors excluded roughly 16 rarely observed V segments, including chromosome 9 orphons, because counts were too low. Some IMGT-functional V segments, including TRBV6-2 and TRBV6-3, could not be distinguished by the 87-base-pair reads and were therefore excluded. In a later analysis, TCR association rates were found to vary across HLA loci, with the most associated TCRs seen for DRB1 alleles and the fewest for HLA-C alleles. Most CMV-associated TCR beta chains appeared to be HLA-restricted in a later analysis, and the HLA associations seemed to be driven largely by CMV exposure. The only immune exposure information available for the cohort was CMV serostatus. The authors suggested that the approach could potentially be generalized to other disease states and immunological phenotypes. A total of fewer than 200 TCR beta chains were listed by the study as associated with cytomegalovirus. A further reported finding was that TCR beta sequences accurately predicted the HLA-A and HLA-B alleles for most subjects in the first cohort. Because HLA typing was unavailable for some donors at each locus, only the typed subset was used in association tests. In this cohort, only TCR beta chains were sequenced, and detectable features were limited by the absence of alpha or paired-chain data. According to a later analysis, parvovirus B19, influenza, CMV and Epstein-Barr virus appeared linked to several top co-occurrence clusters. In vitro tests confirmed that three of the cytomegalovirus-associated TCR beta chains recognize cytomegalovirus antigens. Assigning TCR associations to individual alleles was difficult when HLA alleles, especially DR and DQ, strongly co-occurred. Presence/absence analyses assumed roughly uniform sequencing depth across donors, an assumption that may not hold. Most TCR sequences were seen in very few donors, while some public TCRs were found in many individuals.

The junction shows trimming of 3 bases on V and 2 bases on J, and the gene matches do not reach 2 bases of it. The CDR3, from cysteine to phenylalanine, totals 15 residues. The DNA shown is the 45-base CDR3, in frame from base 1. The CDR1 and CDR2 encoded by the germline V gene are SGHVS and FNYEAQ. The chain was built from TRBV7-6 and TRBJ2-1; 9 of the junction bases match TRBD1. The clonotype originates from a man younger than 35 in good health and CMV-seropositive. Material: PBMCs. The DNA reads as follows: TGTGCCAGCAGCTTGACAGGGGGGACCTACAATGAGCAGTTCTTC. It is translated as CASSLTGGTYNEQFF.